A selection of T cell receptor beta chains follows, all from one sample in a study of blood T cells in healthy people across ages. Each CDR3 protein is one row after TCRdb ran MiXCR on the 5' RACE reads. Of about 500,000 distinct CDR3 sequences listed, around 24% were seen once; the top ten hold around 10%. The same data also contributed to another study, on T cells of mothers and their children.

Sequenced: blood. These receptors came from a boy aged 5-17 years in good health. Both conserved end residues are part of each CDR3. A D gene is named only where the DNA matches it firmly. Clone size is shown for a subset of rows, as once, few, many or a class of expanded clone.

cdr3_aa,cdr3_nt,j_call,clone_size,v_call,d_call
CASTEGPQIYEQYF,TGTGCCAGCACCGAAGGGCCACAGATCTACGAGCAGTACTTC,TRBJ2-7,few,TRBV6-2/TRBV6-3,NA
CASSTASGGANEQFF,TGTGCCAGTAGTACCGCTAGCGGGGGGGCCAATGAGCAGTTCTTC,TRBJ2-1,NA,TRBV19,TRBD2
CASTSGLATHEQFF,TGTGCCAGCACGTCGGGACTAGCGACGCACGAGCAGTTCTTC,TRBJ2-1,NA,TRBV6-2/TRBV6-3,TRBD2
CASSLGGVQNIQYF,TGTGCCAGCAGCTTAGGCGGAGTCCAAAACATTCAGTACTTC,TRBJ2-4,few,TRBV7-2,NA
CASSLLQGAPGNTETFF,TGTGCCAGCAGTTTATTGCAGGGGGCACCGGGGAACACTGAAACTTTCTTT,TRBJ1-1,NA,TRBV27,TRBD1
CASSFFGARRETQYF,TGTGCCAGCAGCTTTTTCGGGGCTCGGAGGGAGACCCAGTACTTC,TRBJ2-5,NA,TRBV13,NA
CASSLAVRETQYF,TGTGCTAGCAGCTTAGCAGTTAGGGAGACCCAGTACTTC,TRBJ2-5,many,TRBV12-3/TRBV12-4,NA
CASSAGTRVQETQYF,TGTGCCAGCAGTGCCGGGACTAGGGTCCAAGAGACCCAGTACTTC,TRBJ2-5,NA,TRBV6-6,TRBD2
CSVDGGASGWQETQYF,TGCAGCGTTGATGGTGGGGCTAGCGGGTGGCAAGAGACCCAGTACTTC,TRBJ2-5,few,TRBV29-1,TRBD2
CASSQDRTGGGETQYF,TGCGCCAGCAGCCAAGATCGTACGGGAGGTGGCGAGACCCAGTACTTC,TRBJ2-5,few,TRBV4-1,TRBD2
CASSTREDRGRTCQPQHF,TGTGCCAGCAGCACGCGGGAGGACAGGGGGCGAACGTGTCAGCCCCAGCATTTT,TRBJ1-5,NA,TRBV7-4,TRBD1
CASSSRVREKLFF,TGTGCCAGCAGCAGCAGGGTTCGAGAAAAACTGTTTTTT,TRBJ1-4,few,TRBV7-9,NA
CSASMASFTDTQYF,TGCAGTGCTAGTATGGCTAGTTTTACAGATACGCAGTATTTT,TRBJ2-3,NA,TRBV20-1,NA
CSARGKGSSPSAHIQYF,TGCAGTGCTAGAGGGAAGGGCAGTAGTCCCTCAGCCCACATTCAGTACTTC,TRBJ2-4,few,TRBV20-1,NA
CASSFPGQSNNEQFF,TGTGCCAGCAGCTTTCCGGGACAGTCCAACAATGAGCAGTTCTTC,TRBJ2-1,NA,TRBV7-2,TRBD1
CASSYEEETQYF,TGTGCCAGCAGTTACGAGGAAGAGACCCAGTACTTC,TRBJ2-5,NA,TRBV6-2/TRBV6-3,NA
CASSLVVGQGTNVAEAFF,TGTGCCAGCAGCTTAGTGGTGGGACAGGGGACGAACGTCGCTGAAGCTTTCTTT,TRBJ1-1,few,TRBV7-9,TRBD1
CASSLGGGFYEQYF,TGTGCCAGCAGCTTAGGAGGGGGGTTCTACGAGCAGTACTTC,TRBJ2-7,few,TRBV7-2,NA
CASSHNQGFLQPQHF,TGTGCCAGCAGTCATAACCAGGGGTTTCTTCAGCCCCAGCATTTT,TRBJ1-5,few,TRBV12-3/TRBV12-4,NA
CAAGHLYNEQFF,TGTGCGGCGGGCCACCTTTACAATGAGCAGTTCTTC,TRBJ2-1,NA,TRBV28,NA
CASSQDWGQGAEVNEKLFF,TGCGCCAGCAGCCAAGATTGGGGACAGGGGGCGGAGGTGAACGAAAAACTGTTTTTT,TRBJ1-4,NA,TRBV4-3,TRBD1
CASSFFPWARQETQYF,TGTGCCAGCAGTTTCTTTCCCTGGGCAAGACAAGAGACCCAGTACTTC,TRBJ2-5,few,TRBV27,NA
CASSQGFRVTQPQHF,TGCGCCAGCAGCCAAGGGTTCAGGGTTACTCAGCCCCAGCATTTT,TRBJ1-5,few,TRBV4-1,NA
CSARGYGENEKLFF,TGCAGTGCTAGAGGTTACGGGGAAAATGAAAAACTGTTTTTT,TRBJ1-4,many,TRBV20-1,NA
CSARSGGAGETQYF,TGCAGTGCTAGATCCGGGGGGGCGGGGGAGACCCAGTACTTC,TRBJ2-5,NA,TRBV20-1,TRBD2
CASSENRYEQYF,TGTGCCAGCAGTGAAAATCGCTACGAGCAGTACTTC,TRBJ2-7,few,TRBV25-1,NA
CSAAHRGRLSNTGELFF,TGCAGTGCTGCCCACAGGGGGCGCTTATCGAACACCGGGGAGCTGTTTTTT,TRBJ2-2,NA,TRBV20-1,TRBD1
CASSQTGGRDGYTF,TGCGCCAGCAGTCAGACAGGGGGCCGGGATGGCTACACCTTC,TRBJ1-2,NA,TRBV5-1,TRBD1
CASSAGRGASDTQYF,TGTGCCAGCAGTGCTGGCAGGGGGGCGTCAGATACGCAATATTTT,TRBJ2-3,NA,TRBV12-3/TRBV12-4,NA
CASSYSSREGDGYTF,TGTGCCAGCAGTTACTCGTCCAGGGAAGGGGATGGCTACACCTTC,TRBJ1-2,few,TRBV6-5,NA
CASSSQVGQETQYF,TGTGCCAGCAGCTCCCAGGTGGGCCAAGAGACCCAGTACTTC,TRBJ2-5,few,TRBV7-2,NA
CASSQVQRGAYEQYF,TGCGCCAGCAGCCAAGTTCAAAGGGGAGCCTACGAGCAGTACTTC,TRBJ2-7,few,TRBV4-3,NA
CASSPLPRPSGSTDTQYF,TGTGCCAGCTCACCACTCCCTCGGCCTAGCGGTAGCACAGATACGCAGTATTTT,TRBJ2-3,few,TRBV18,TRBD2
CASSGRDSGFHGYTF,TGTGCCAGCAGCGGTCGGGACAGTGGGTTCCATGGCTACACCTTC,TRBJ1-2,few,TRBV9,TRBD1
CRGKGGNTEAFF,TGCAGAGGTAAAGGGGGGAACACTGAAGCTTTCTTT,TRBJ1-1,NA,TRBV20-1,NA
CASSQWSSGPYEQYF,TGTGCCAGCAGCCAATGGTCTAGCGGTCCCTACGAGCAGTACTTC,TRBJ2-7,few,TRBV4-2,TRBD2
CASSSPRGGRPANSNQPQHF,TGTGCCAGCAGCTCCCCGAGGGGGGGGCGGCCAGCGAATAGCAATCAGCCCCAGCATTTT,TRBJ1-5,few,TRBV11-2,NA
CASSLEGDEQYF,TGTGCCAGCAGTTTGGAAGGGGACGAGCAGTACTTC,TRBJ2-7,NA,TRBV28,NA
CASSQKLVSGQRNNSPLHF,TGCGCCAGCAGCCAAAAATTGGTGTCGGGACAGAGAAATAATTCACCCCTCCACTTT,TRBJ1-6,NA,TRBV4-3,TRBD1
CASSQKQGASEQYF,TGCGCCAGCAGCCAGAAACAGGGGGCAAGCGAGCAGTACTTC,TRBJ2-7,NA,TRBV4-3,TRBD1
CSARPASGVSSYEQYF,TGCAGTGCTAGACCCGCCAGCGGGGTGAGCTCCTACGAGCAGTACTTC,TRBJ2-7,few,TRBV20-1,TRBD2
CASSPARGTQYF,TGTGCCAGCAGTCCAGCCCGGGGGACCCAGTACTTC,TRBJ2-5,NA,TRBV27,NA
CASSESPETQYF,TGCGCCAGCAGTGAGTCGCCCGAGACCCAGTACTTC,TRBJ2-5,NA,TRBV10-2,NA
CASSRDRGLYTEAFF,TGTGCCAGTAGTAGGGACAGGGGGCTGTACACTGAAGCTTTCTTT,TRBJ1-1,few,TRBV19,TRBD1
CATSRDGAGNEQFF,TGTGCCACCAGCAGAGATGGGGCGGGAAATGAGCAGTTCTTC,TRBJ2-1,NA,TRBV15,NA
CASSQGLARTDTQYF,TGCGCCAGCAGCCAAGGCCTAGCCCGCACAGATACGCAGTATTTT,TRBJ2-3,NA,TRBV4-1,NA
CASSLDGYVGEQFF,TGCGCCAGCAGCTTGGACGGGTACGTAGGTGAGCAGTTCTTC,TRBJ2-1,NA,TRBV5-1,NA
CSAREPQRGDLTDTQYF,TGCAGTGCTAGAGAACCCCAGCGGGGGGATCTCACAGATACGCAGTATTTT,TRBJ2-3,once,TRBV20-1,TRBD2
CASSLGLRGQGVRTYNEQFF,TGTGCCAGCAGCTTAGGCTTGAGGGGACAGGGGGTCCGGACTTACAATGAGCAGTTCTTC,TRBJ2-1,NA,TRBV7-2,TRBD1
CASSQERASGVNEQFF,TGCGCCAGCAGCCAAGAACGGGCTAGCGGCGTCAATGAGCAGTTCTTC,TRBJ2-1,few,TRBV4-3,TRBD2
CATGRVDIQYF,TGTGCCACGGGCCGTGTGGACATTCAGTACTTC,TRBJ2-4,NA,TRBV28,NA
CASSPSGIGDTQYF,TGTGCCAGCAGCCCAAGCGGGATCGGAGATACGCAGTATTTT,TRBJ2-3,few,TRBV7-3,TRBD2
CASRGLTGSSVAGYSYNEQFF,TGTGCCAGCAGGGGCCTAACCGGGTCCTCTGTAGCGGGGTACTCCTACAATGAGCAGTTCTTC,TRBJ2-1,NA,TRBV3-1,TRBD2
CASSLDRSNQPQHF,TGTGCCAGCAGCTTAGACAGAAGCAATCAGCCCCAGCATTTT,TRBJ1-5,few,TRBV7-8,NA